This TCR beta chain was obtained from a study of cytomegalovirus exposure and HLA in healthy donors. Findings and limits, study-wide: While the bulk of TCR sequences proved rare, some public TCRs turned up in many donors.

A remark on this clone: Its specificity is not known.

The PCR made use of 60 Vbeta and 13 Jbeta primers. Per the study methods: Some 11 million of the about 80 million unique TCR beta chains counted in a later analysis were shared. Produced via immunoSEQ multiplex PCR; TCRdb's table is partial and in-frame only. That table supplies the V and J calls and clone size; D and trimming were determined from the DNA. The sample includes tens of thousands of clones, approximately 80% of them seen just once. Losses at the gene ends were 0 bases for V and 4 bases for J; bases not matched to a gene: 8. Germline CDR1 is SGHRS and CDR2 is YFSETQ. The CDR3 contains 16 residues.

This chain links TRBV5-1 with TRBJ1-2, with 8 bases lining up with TRBD1. The sequence was obtained from a female donor in good health and CMV-seronegative. The sequencing input was PBMCs. The CDR3 DNA reads as TGCGCCAGCAGCTTGGCACCACAGGGGGTCGGCTATGGCTACACCTTC. It is translated as CASSLAPQGVGYGYTF.